The 2 T cell receptor beta chains below all came from one sample that was sequenced in a study of ipilimumab plus nivolumab after autologous stem cell transplantation. This table comes from immunoSEQ multiplex PCR, and its TCRdb copy is limited to in-frame clones, with some not included. The profile shows fewer than 85,000 clones, 75% to 85% of them singletons. The sample was PBMCs, taken in a trial of ipilimumab plus nivolumab as post-transplant consolidation. All receptors derive from a male donor with diffuse large B-cell lymphoma.

This clone was seen only once. The chain joins TRBV5-1 to TRBJ1-1, with TRBD1 matching over 7 bases. The CDR3 is 15 amino acids. Germline values: CDR1 SGHRS, CDR2 YFSETQ. Trimming took 0 bases from V and 5 from J; bases not matched to a gene: 7. Written as DNA, the CDR3 is TGCGCCAGCAGCTTGGTAGGGGGCGGTAGGACTGAAGCTTTCTTT. Translation: CASSLVGGGRTEAFF.

Of note for this clone: The sample holds other DNA sequences that translate to the same CDR3. The rearrangement joins TRBV11-1 to TRBJ2-5; no clear D gene. This CDR3 contains 13 residues. Germline CDR1 reads SGHAT; CDR2 reads FQDESV (reference sequence). Trimming took off 3 bases at V and 5 bases at J, with 10 bases between the two ends. The CDR3 is CASSFPGGETQYF. CDR3 coding DNA: TGTGCCAGCAGCTTTCCGGGTGGCGAGACCCAGTACTTC.